This passage covers 10 T cell receptor beta chains from one sample sequenced in a study of T cell responses to AZD1222 COVID-19 vaccine. Some clones are missing from TCRdb's copy, which holds only in-frame ones; the method was immunoSEQ multiplex PCR. The table lists about 96,000 clones, roughly 88% of them singletons. Sample: peripheral blood, taken on day 0 of AZD1222 vaccination. The origin of the receptors is an adult in good health.

This chain's CDR3 is CASSPQGFSPEQYF. CDR3 DNA sequence: TGTGCCAGCAGCCCACAGGGGTTTTCCCCCGAGCAGTACTTC. The chain joins TRBV7-2 to TRBJ2-7, with 7 bases fitting TRBD1. V was clipped by 5 bases and J by 6 bases; unmatched bases: 10. Germline CDR1 is SGHTA and CDR2 is FQGNSA. This CDR3 is 14 amino acids long.

This rearrangement joins TRBV19 to TRBJ2-2; 11 bases agree with TRBD2. CDR1 LNHDA and CDR2 SQIVND come from the germline V gene (reference sequence). V shed 6 bases and J 3 bases; nucleotides not matched to a gene: 9. The CDR3 consists of 17 residues. DNA of the CDR3: TGTGCCAGTAGCCAACTAGCGGGAGCCCTAGACACCGGGGAGCTGTTTTTT. It codes for CASSQLAGALDTGELFF. Filled out from reference TRBV19 and TRBJ2-2, the complete variable domain reads DGGITQSPKYLFRKEGQNVTLSCEQNLNHDAMYWYRQDPGQGLRLIYYSQIVNDFQKGDIAEGYSVSREKKESFPLTVTSAQKNPTAFYLCASSQLAGALDTGELFFGEGSRLTVL.

CDR3 sequence reads: CASSFGTRTLEQYF. Here the CDR3 DNA reads TGTGCCAGCAGCTTCGGGACTAGAACTCTCGAGCAGTACTTC. J is TRBJ2-7 and V is TRBV6-4; 8 nucleotides align to TRBD2. Germline V CDR1 and CDR2: MRHNA, SNTAGT. V gave up 6 bases and J gave up 6 bases; unmatched junction bases: 10. This CDR3 has 14 residues.

V usage is TRBV5-1 and J usage is TRBJ2-3, with TRBD2 matching 7 bases. Germline V lookup: CDR1 SGHRS, CDR2 YFSETQ. The CDR3 consists of 14 residues. V lost 4 bases and J lost 4; bases outside the gene matches: 6. The CDR3 nucleotides are TGCGCCAGCAGCCCAGCGGGATATTCAGATACGCAGTATTTT. Its translation: CASSPAGYSDTQYF.

This sequence joins TRBV19 and TRBJ2-7; 8 bases map to TRBD1. Germline V lookup: CDR1 LNHDA, CDR2 SQIVND (reference sequence). Losses at the gene ends were 3 bases for V and 1 base for J; bases not matched to a gene: 8. This CDR3 contains 16 residues. As DNA, the CDR3 is TGTGCCAGTAGTATGGCGGGGACAGGTTCTTCCTACGAGCAGTACTTC. This sequence encodes CASSMAGTGSSYEQYF. The entire variable domain, with the rest obtained from reference TRBV19 and TRBJ2-7, is as follows: DGGITQSPKYLFRKEGQNVTLSCEQNLNHDAMYWYRQDPGQGLRLIYYSQIVNDFQKGDIAEGYSVSREKKESFPLTVTSAQKNPTAFYLCASSMAGTGSSYEQYFGPGTRLTVT.

This clone appeared a single time. This chain uses TRBV15 with TRBJ2-3, with D maybe TRBD2 (6 bases). Germline V gene sequence: CDR1 LNHNV, CDR2 YYDKDF (reference sequence). The germline V and J ends were trimmed by 6 bases and 7 bases, with 11 bases remaining between them. There are 12 residues in the CDR3. CDR3 protein: CATSRDLNTQYF. CDR3 DNA: TGTGCCACCAGTCGGGACTTAAATACGCAGTATTTT. The entire variable domain, with the rest obtained from reference TRBV15 and TRBJ2-3, is as follows: DAMVIQNPRYQVTQFGKPVTLSCSQTLNHNVMYWYQQKSSQAPKLLFHYYDKDFNNEADTPDNFQSRRPNTSFCFLDIRSPGLGDTAMYLCATSRDLNTQYFGPGTRLTVL.

V and J are TRBV28 and TRBJ2-5; 9 nucleotides align to TRBD1. V shed 6 bases and J 3 bases; nucleotides not matched to a gene: 11. The germline gives CDR1 MDHEN, CDR2 SYDVKM. This CDR3 has 16 amino acids. The CDR3 DNA is TGTGCCAGCAGCGGCCGGCTAGGGGACAGGGAAGAGACCCAGTACTTC. Translated, it gives CASSGRLGDREETQYF.

The chain joins TRBV30 to TRBJ2-7, with D uncertain. The CDR3 contains 14 residues. Between the trimmed V and J ends, which lost 1 base and 4 bases, there was a span of 14 bases. Germline V gene lookup returns CDR1 GTSNPN and CDR2 SVGIG (reference sequence). CDR3 amino acids: CAWSASASDYEQYF. The CDR3 DNA is TGTGCCTGGAGTGCCAGTGCTTCGGATTACGAGCAGTACTTC.

This rearrangement joins TRBV27 to TRBJ1-5, with D unclear. The V end was cut by 6 bases, the J end by 4 bases, with 13 bases between. Germline values: CDR1 MNHEY, CDR2 SMNVEV (reference sequence). The CDR3 has 14 residues. CDR3 region: CASRASGRNQPQHF. CDR3 coding DNA: TGTGCCAGCAGGGCCTCCGGGAGAAATCAGCCCCAGCATTTT.

The chain links TRBV7-2 to TRBJ1-2; no reliable D call. CDR3 length: 15 residues. Germline V gene data show CDR1 as SGHTA and CDR2 as FQGNSA. V was shortened by 10 bases and J by 3 bases, with 21 bases between the two germline ends. The CDR3 bases are TGTGCCACCAACAGCTTCAGCGGACCCGACTATGGCTACACCTTC. Translating gives CATNSFSGPDYGYTF.